This T cell receptor (beta chain) originates from a study of graft-versus-host responses after intestinal transplantation. Study at large: Recipients uniformly received anti-thymocyte globulin induction, followed by tacrolimus and steroids for approximately 3 years. Notes on the study in general: Present in recipient marrow, GvH clones included some that appeared first in ileum or blood. Circulating GvH clone levels at their peak were associated with HvG declines (early post-transplant).

Profiled with immunoSEQ multiplex PCR; TCRdb holds only in-frame clones, not every one. The table records about 130,000 clones, approximately 94% of them present only once. Remarks on this clone: Its matching antigen is unknown.

This CDR3 is built from 14 residues. CDR1 and CDR2 from the germline V gene are KGHSH and LQKENI. The V end lost 1 base, the J end lost 11 bases, and 15 bases lay between the germline ends. This rearrangement joins TRBV18 to TRBJ1-5; no definite D call. Material: unstimulated CD4+ T cells sorted from spleen or lymph node cells, obtained before intestinal transplant. This clonotype was obtained from a human donor who received an intestinal transplant. As DNA, the CDR3 is TGTGCCAGCTCACCACGTGGACCAGGAATGACCCAGCATTTT. Protein sequence: CASSPRGPGMTQHF.